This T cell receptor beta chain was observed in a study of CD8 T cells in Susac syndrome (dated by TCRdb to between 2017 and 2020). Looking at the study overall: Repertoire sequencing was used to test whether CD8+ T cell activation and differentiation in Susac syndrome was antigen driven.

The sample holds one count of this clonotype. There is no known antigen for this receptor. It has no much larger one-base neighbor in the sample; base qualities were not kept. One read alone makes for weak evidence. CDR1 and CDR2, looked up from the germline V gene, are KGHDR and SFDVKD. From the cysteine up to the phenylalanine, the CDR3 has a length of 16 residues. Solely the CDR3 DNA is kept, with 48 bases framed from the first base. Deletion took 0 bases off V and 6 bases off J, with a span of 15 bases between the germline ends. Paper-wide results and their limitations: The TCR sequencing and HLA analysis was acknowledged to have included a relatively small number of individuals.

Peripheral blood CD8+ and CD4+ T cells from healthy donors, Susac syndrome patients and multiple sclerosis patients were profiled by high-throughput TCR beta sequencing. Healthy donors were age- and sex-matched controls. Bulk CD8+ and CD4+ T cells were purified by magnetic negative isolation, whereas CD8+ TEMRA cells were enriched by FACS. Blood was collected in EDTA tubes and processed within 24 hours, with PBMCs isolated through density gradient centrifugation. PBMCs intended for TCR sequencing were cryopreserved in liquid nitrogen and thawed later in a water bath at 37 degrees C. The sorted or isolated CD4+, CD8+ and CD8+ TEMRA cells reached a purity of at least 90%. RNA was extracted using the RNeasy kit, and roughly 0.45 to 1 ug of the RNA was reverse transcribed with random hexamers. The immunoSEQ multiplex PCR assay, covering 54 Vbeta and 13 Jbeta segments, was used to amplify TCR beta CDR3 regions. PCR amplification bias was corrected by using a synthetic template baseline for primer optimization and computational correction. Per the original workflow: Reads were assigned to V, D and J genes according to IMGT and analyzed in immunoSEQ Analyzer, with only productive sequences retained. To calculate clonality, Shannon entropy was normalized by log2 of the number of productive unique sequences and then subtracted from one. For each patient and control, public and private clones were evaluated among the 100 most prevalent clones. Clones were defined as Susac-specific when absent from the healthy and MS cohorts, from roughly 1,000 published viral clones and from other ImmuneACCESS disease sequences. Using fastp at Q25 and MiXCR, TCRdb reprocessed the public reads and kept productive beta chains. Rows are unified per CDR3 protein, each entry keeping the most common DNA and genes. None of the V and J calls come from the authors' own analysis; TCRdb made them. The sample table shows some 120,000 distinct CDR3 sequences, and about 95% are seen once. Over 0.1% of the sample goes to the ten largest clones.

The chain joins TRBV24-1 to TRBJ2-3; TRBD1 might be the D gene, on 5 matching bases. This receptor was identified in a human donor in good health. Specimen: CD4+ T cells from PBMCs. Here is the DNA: TGTGCCACCAGTGATTTGAAGGGGCCCCACCCGGATACGCAGTATTTT. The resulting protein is CATSDLKGPHPDTQYF.